The clone carrying this T cell receptor beta chain was counted between two and nine times. Donation came from healthy Caucasian individuals in Russia who were aged 6 to 90. Peripheral blood, about 10 milliliters per donor, was collected. Isolated PBMCs totaled at least 7 million in each sample. The data were taken from a study of blood T cells in healthy people across ages. The CDR3 consists of 16 residues. Trimming took 3 bases from V and 1 from J, leaving 16 bases between them. Germline V gives CDR1 DFQATT, CDR2 SNEGSKA (reference sequence). A second about 7 to 11 cycle PCR used barcoded and J-beta primers. TCRdb called the 5' RACE reads again in MiXCR, with one record for every CDR3 protein. The table lists 1.5 million to 2 million distinct CDR3 sequences, less than 50% of them singletons.

This sequence originates from a woman aged 40 to 50 in good health. Sequenced: blood. The chain combines TRBV20-1 with TRBJ1-5; tentatively, D is TRBD1 (6 bases). The CDR3 nucleotides are TGCAGTGCTAGCCTTCCCCGGGGGGCAAGCAATCAGCCCCAGCATTTT. It yields the protein CSASLPRGASNQPQHF.